These 6 T cell receptor beta chains were sequenced from one sample in a study of cytomegalovirus exposure and HLA in healthy donors. 13 Jbeta primers and 60 Vbeta primers were used for the PCR. The protocol was immunoSEQ multiplex PCR, while the TCRdb copy is restricted to in-frame clones and leaves out a portion. The table lists over 70,000 clones, over 65% of them singletons. Sequenced: PBMCs. The source is a man in his fifties in good health and CMV-seropositive.

A single count supports this clone. This chain joins TRBV9 and TRBJ2-1; D remains ambiguous. V lost 4 bases and J lost 8, with 16 bases in between. Germline lookup yields CDR1 SGDLS and CDR2 YYNGEE. This CDR3 spans 14 amino acids. CDR3 region: CASSPTLDSDEQFF. In DNA form, the CDR3 reads TGTGCCAGCAGCCCGACCCTAGACTCCGATGAGCAGTTCTTC. Full variable domain (rest looked up from reference TRBV9 and TRBJ2-1): DSGVTQTPKHLITATGQRVTLRCSPRSGDLSVYWYQQSLDQGLQFLIQYYNGEERAKGNILERFSAQQFPDLHSELNLSSLELGDSALYFCASSPTLDSDEQFFGPGTRLTVL.

This clone has a single count. This chain links TRBV11-3 with TRBJ2-1, with D perhaps matching TRBD2 (6 bases). Germline CDR1 is SGHNT and CDR2 is YENEEA. This CDR3 region has 13 residues. The germline V and J ends were trimmed by 5 bases and 6 bases, with 11 bases remaining between them. CDR3 sequence reads: CASSRGTANEQFF. The CDR3 coding sequence is TGTGCCAGCAGCCGAGGGACTGCCAATGAGCAGTTCTTC.

The chain carries TRBV5-8 and TRBJ2-3; TRBD2 agrees at 11 bases. The V gene's germline CDR1 is SGHTS and CDR2 YDEGEE. The CDR3 loop spans 15 amino acids. V lost 3 bases, J lost 1 base, and 1 base stayed unmatched. CDR3 sequence reads: CASSYSGGGTDTQYF. In nucleotides, the CDR3 is TGTGCCAGCAGCTATAGCGGGGGGGGCACAGATACGCAGTATTTT. The variable domain in full, completed from reference TRBV5-8 and TRBJ2-3, reads EAGVTQSPTHLIKTRGQQATLRCSPISGHTSVYWYQQALGLGLQFLLWYDEGEERNRGNFPPRFSGRQFPNYSSELNVNALELEDSALYLCASSYSGGGTDTQYFGPGTRLTVL.

This clone was detected a few times. This chain links TRBV7-2 with TRBJ2-7; TRBD2 aligns across 8 bases. Germline loops: CDR1 SGHTA, CDR2 FQGNSA. J was trimmed by 9 bases and V by 1 base; bases with no gene match: 14. The CDR3 spans 16 residues. CDR3 DNA: TGTGCCAGCAGCTTAGATCCGGGGACTAGTCAAACTAGGCAGTACTTC. Translated, it gives CASSLDPGTSQTRQYF.

This clone was observed once. The chain couples TRBV13 to TRBJ2-5, with D possibly being TRBD2 (5 bases). Judging by the DNA end, TRBJ2-7 fits better; the J call may be wrong. The germline V gene encodes CDR1 PRHDT and CDR2 FYEKMQ (reference sequence). This CDR3 spans 13 amino acids. CDR3 coding DNA: TGTGCCAGCAGCGGAACTAGCTCCTACGAGCAGTACTTC. Amino acid sequence: CASSGTSSYEQYF.

Written as DNA, the CDR3 is TGTGCCAGCTCTCCCCTACTAGCTGAGAACACCGGGGAGCTGTTTTTT. The encoded protein is CASSPLLAENTGELFF. The rearrangement links TRBV18 to TRBJ2-2, with a tentative D call TRBD2 (6 bases). The CDR3 spans 16 residues. Germline CDR1 and CDR2: KGHSH and LQKENI. V dropped 6 bases and J dropped 1 base, with 15 bases sitting between them.